This T cell receptor (beta chain) was recovered during a study of blood T cells in healthy people across ages. Trimming left V 2 bases short and J 7 bases short, with 11 bases between. Germline V gives CDR1 SGHTA, CDR2 FQGTGA. The CDR3 is 13 residues long. The amount of total RNA extracted per sample was at least 5.5 micrograms. A second PCR, run for about 7 to 11 cycles, used a sample-barcoded 5' primer plus a J-beta primer mix. A minimum of 2.5 million CDR3-containing paired-end reads was obtained for each sample. In TCRdb, the 5' RACE reads were re-called with MiXCR into one record per CDR3 protein. Among fewer than 600,000 distinct CDR3 sequences listed, about a quarter were seen once. General observations from the study: While age rose, TCR beta diversity per million T cells dropped in a roughly linear way.

Concerning this clonotype: The antigen is not known.

These same records also appear under a second study, on T cells of mothers and their children. That publication notes: Each mother yielded more than 8.5 million TCR beta CDR3 reads. Each child yielded a few million reads.

Sequencing input: blood. The sequence was obtained from a boy younger than 10 in good health. The genes are TRBV7-3 and TRBJ1-1, with no clear D. CDR3 DNA sequence: TGTGCCAGCAGCTTAGATCCCATCAGTGAAGCTTTCTTT. As protein: CASSLDPISEAFF. The full variable domain, its missing parts supplied by reference TRBV7-3 and TRBJ1-1, is GAGVSQTPSNKVTEKGKYVELRCDPISGHTALYWYRQSLGQGPEFLIYFQGTGAADDSGLPNDRFFAVRPEGSVSTLKIQRTERGDSAVYLCASSLDPISEAFFGQGTRLTVV.